The 10 T cell receptor beta chains listed next were all sequenced from one sample in a study of shared clonotypes between healthy human individuals. Naive CD8 isolation took CD45RO-negative cells positively selected for CCR7 and excluded terminally differentiated effector memory CD45RA+ cells. The assay was immunoSEQ multiplex PCR, and TCRdb's table has in-frame clones only and misses some. The sample records around 2.1 million clones, just over 90% being singletons. Sample: naive CD8+ T cells from PBMCs. The source is a man in his late teens or twenties in good health. Some clones in this sample may be carry-over from other donors' samples.

V is TRBV6-1 and J is TRBJ2-7; D might be TRBD2 (6 bases). This CDR3 has 14 amino acids. Germline assignment: CDR1 MNHNS and CDR2 SASEGT. The V end was cut by 3 bases, the J end by 2 bases, with 11 bases between. The CDR3 sequence is CASSEWRVTYEQYF. The DNA for the CDR3 is TGTGCCAGCAGTGAGTGGAGGGTAACCTACGAGCAGTACTTC.

The chain recombines TRBV11-2 with TRBJ2-3; TRBD2 is a possible D gene (6 bases). Germline CDR1 reads SGHAT; CDR2 reads FQNNGV. V shed 3 bases and J shed 4 bases, with 11 bases lying between them. The CDR3 runs to 14 residues. Here the CDR3 reads CASSLRDRPDTQYF. DNA for the CDR3: TGTGCCAGCAGCTTGCGGGACCGTCCAGATACGCAGTATTTT.

This chain connects TRBV5-4 to TRBJ1-2; D is unclear. This CDR3 region has 14 residues. Trimming removed 0 bases at V and 2 bases at J, with 8 bases between. The germline V gene has CDR1 SGHNT and CDR2 YYREEE (reference sequence). The CDR3: CASSLDEGNYGYTF. CDR3 nucleotides: TGTGCCAGCAGCTTGGATGAGGGAAACTATGGCTACACCTTC.

Worth noting for this clone: This sample also contains other DNA sequences that code for the same CDR3. This chain uses TRBV9 with TRBJ2-7; TRBD1 aligns across 8 bases. Trimming at V came to 3 bases and at J to 4 bases, leaving 3 bases not matched to a gene. The CDR3 is made up of 13 amino acids. Germline assignment: CDR1 SGDLS and CDR2 YYNGEE. This CDR3 reads CASSEGDRYEQYF. As DNA, the CDR3 is TGTGCCAGCAGCGAGGGGGACAGGTACGAGCAGTACTTC.

The chain combines TRBV25-1 with TRBJ2-3; D gene ambiguous. The V and J ends lost 4 bases and 4 bases respectively, with 9 bases between them. CDR1 is MGHDK and CDR2 is SYGVNS in the germline V gene. This CDR3 has 13 amino acids. CDR3 sequence: CASSGESPDTQYF. In DNA form, the CDR3 reads TGTGCCAGCAGTGGTGAGAGCCCAGATACGCAGTATTTT.

This clone occurred a few times. CDR3: CSVRLPDRENIQYF. As DNA, the CDR3 is TGCAGCGTTCGGTTACCAGACAGGGAAAACATTCAGTACTTC. The genes are TRBV29-1 and TRBJ2-4, with TRBD1 matching 7 bases. Germline V CDR1 and CDR2: SQVTM, ANQGSEA. The CDR3 is 14 residues long. The V segment lost 5 bases and the J segment 5 bases; nucleotides outside the gene matches: 9.

This chain links TRBV30 with TRBJ1-2; weak D call: TRBD1 (6 bases). This CDR3 is 11 amino acids long. Trimming shortened V by 8 bases and J by 7 bases, and 14 bases separated the two germline ends. Germline V gene data show CDR1 as GTSNPN and CDR2 as SVGIG (reference sequence). For the CDR3, the DNA is TGTGCCACCCGGGGGCTCTTTGGCTACACCTTC. Its protein is CATRGLFGYTF.

The chain uses TRBV27 and TRBJ2-1; 11 nucleotides match TRBD2. This CDR3 comprises 15 residues. J lost 4 bases, V lost 5 bases, and 4 bases had no gene match. Germline CDR1 is MNHEY and CDR2 is SMNVEV (reference sequence). The CDR3 nucleotides read TGTGCCAGCAGTGAGCGACTAGCGGGATACAATGAGCAGTTCTTC. As protein: CASSERLAGYNEQFF.

The chain carries TRBV4-3 and TRBJ2-7, with D perhaps matching TRBD1 (6 bases). CDR1 is LGHNA, CDR2 YSLEER, per germline. Trimming removed 3 bases at V and 0 bases at J, with 15 bases between. The CDR3 is 16 amino acids. The CDR3 loop is CASSHDFRGSSYEQYF. CDR3 nucleotide sequence: TGCGCCAGCAGCCACGACTTCAGGGGTTCCTCCTACGAGCAGTACTTC.

This clone was seen just once. The chain uses TRBV28 and TRBJ2-1; D is undetermined. V lost 1 base and J 3 bases, leaving 10 bases between the germline ends. The CDR3 sequence is 15 residues long. Per germline, CDR1 MDHEN and CDR2 SYDVKM. CDR3 sequence: CASSLSIRSYNEQFF. The CDR3 coding sequence is TGTGCCAGCAGTTTATCGATTAGAAGCTACAATGAGCAGTTCTTC.